The TCR beta chain described here comes from a study of cytomegalovirus exposure and HLA in healthy donors. Points on this clone: Its antigen is unidentified. The junction does not match germline at one end; this may be a read error. The same CDR3 can be traced to other DNA sequences in this sample.

Broader study findings: Differences between HLA loci emerged in a later analysis of TCR association rates, with DRB1 most and HLA-C fewest. Using a false discovery rate of 0.05, a later analysis showed that 16,951 TCR beta sequences were associated with HLA alleles. TCR beta sequences reportedly predicted the HLA-A and HLA-B alleles of most subjects accurately.

Germline V CDR1 and CDR2: SGDLS, YYNGEE. The CDR3 is made up of 16 amino acids. The PCR was carried out with 60 Vbeta primers and 13 Jbeta primers. Produced via immunoSEQ multiplex PCR; TCRdb's table is partial and in-frame only. The data hold about 140,000 clones, with over 75% observed a single time. Sample: PBMCs. This sequence was found in a male donor in good health and CMV-seronegative. The V gene is TRBV9, the J gene TRBJ2-1; TRBD2 matches at 9 bases. CDR3 sequence reads: CASSVIGSGRGNEQFF. CDR3 coding DNA: TGTGCCAGCAGCGTAATTGGTAGCGGGAGAGGCAATGAACAGTTCTTC.